The clone carrying this T cell receptor (beta chain) was observed at least ten times. Its target is not known. These data come from a study of T-cell reconstitution after alpha-beta-depleted transplantation in children. Study conclusions and caveats: High day-60 TCRbeta diversity in some patients came from surviving recipient T cells and thymic progenitors. After transplant, at about two months, alpha-beta T cells were reportedly derived from several hundred expanded graft clones. Newly produced T cells mostly accounted for T-cell counts and diversity one year post-transplant.

The CDR3 is 12 residues long. The germline gives CDR1 MNHEY, CDR2 SVGAGI. The V end lost 7 bases, the J end lost 7 bases, and 13 bases lay between the germline ends. Preparing the TCRbeta library involved the use of unique molecular identifiers. TCRdb itself ran the PCR reads through MiXCR, one entry per CDR3 protein. The repertoire consists of roughly 420,000 distinct CDR3 sequences, with about 16% occurring once and the leading ten covering around 30%. The source is a boy under three years old who had a stem cell transplant for Wiskott-Aldrich syndrome, so the T cells may come from the graft donor. The rearrangement uses TRBV6-5 and TRBJ2-5; no firm D call. This sample comprised PBMCs, mostly from graft donor cells, obtained 360 days after TCRalphabeta/CD19-depleted stem cell transplant. CDR3 sequence (DNA): TGTGCCAGCAAACGGAAGGAAGGGACCCAGTACTTC. Encoded protein: CASKRKEGTQYF.